Each of the 16 T cell receptor beta chains below was sequenced from the same sample in a study of blood T cell repertoires in COVID-19. Generated by immunoSEQ multiplex PCR, the TCRdb table keeps only in-frame clones and is missing some. The sample yields about 180,000 clones, around four fifths seen once. Sequencing was performed on peripheral blood. These receptors all come from a woman in her 70s with COVID-19, enrolled during active disease.

J is TRBJ2-7 and V is TRBV19; 8 bases align to TRBD1. Germline-derived CDR1 and CDR2 are LNHDA and SQIVND (reference sequence). The J segment lost 2 bases and the V segment lost 2 bases, leaving 11 bases of the junction unmatched. This CDR3 is 17 amino acids long. CDR3 region: CASSIKAGGAIPYEQYF. The CDR3 DNA follows: TGTGCCAGTAGTATAAAAGCAGGGGGCGCAATCCCCTACGAGCAGTACTTC.

The chain joins TRBV11-2 to TRBJ2-7; 8 bases agree with TRBD1. The length of the CDR3 is 12 residues. CDR1 is SGHAT, CDR2 FQNNGV, per germline. V was clipped by 5 bases and J by 5 bases; unmatched bases: 2. CDR3 loop: CASSTDRDEQYF. In nucleotides, the CDR3 is TGTGCCAGCAGCACGGACAGGGACGAGCAGTACTTC.

V is TRBV30 and J is TRBJ2-7; D not certain. Germline V gene data show CDR1 as GTSNPN and CDR2 as SVGIG (reference sequence). This CDR3 spans 13 amino acids. V lost 2 bases and J lost 4, with 12 bases in between. The CDR3 DNA sequence: TGTGCCTGGAGTACCCACCTATCGTACGAGCAGTACTTC. Translation gives CAWSTHLSYEQYF. The full variable domain, its missing parts supplied by reference TRBV30 and TRBJ2-7, is SQTIHQWPATLVQPVGSPLSLECTVEGTSNPNLYWYRQAAGRGLQLLFYSVGIGQISSEVPQNLSASRPQDRQFILSSKKLLLSDSGFYLCAWSTHLSYEQYFGPGTRLTVT.

The rearrangement joins TRBV15 to TRBJ1-5; TRBD1 matches at 7 bases. CDR3 length: 15 residues. V lost 2 bases to trimming and J lost 4 bases; unmatched junction nucleotides: 5. Germline V gene data show CDR1 as LNHNV and CDR2 as YYDKDF (reference sequence). In nucleotides, the CDR3 is TGTGCCACCAGCAGAAGACAGGGCCTAAATCAGCCCCAGCATTTT. It is translated as CATSRRQGLNQPQHF.

This clone was picked up one time. CDR3 in amino acids: CASSPGGGSDEQFF. CDR3 nucleotide sequence: TGTGCCAGCAGCCCCGGGGGGGGTAGCGATGAGCAGTTCTTC. The chain carries TRBV3-1 (or the pseudogene TRBV3-2) and TRBJ2-1; 8 bases map to TRBD2. Germline V gene sequence: CDR1 LGHDT, CDR2 YNNKEL (reference sequence). The CDR3 runs to 14 residues. V trimming: 4 bases; J trimming: 8 bases; junction bases outside the gene matches: 7.

CDR3 loop: CASSSLGGLAGFNEQFF. For the CDR3, the DNA is TGTGCCAGCAGCTCCCTGGGAGGGCTAGCGGGATTCAATGAGCAGTTCTTC. The gene calls are TRBV7-8 and TRBJ2-1, with 9 bases identical to TRBD2. Germline CDR1 and CDR2: SGHVS and FQNEAQ. The length of the CDR3 is 17 residues. V was pared by 4 bases and J by 6 bases, with 13 bases of the junction left unmatched.

In its sample, this clone was seen once. The V call is TRBV19, the J call TRBJ1-2; 8 bases map to TRBD1. This CDR3 is built from 14 residues. Germline trimming cut 5 bases from V and 3 bases from J; bases unmatched to any gene: 5. The V gene's germline CDR1 is LNHDA and CDR2 SQIVND (reference sequence). This CDR3 is CASSPTGVDYGYTF. CDR3 nucleotide sequence: TGTGCCAGTAGTCCGACAGGGGTTGACTATGGCTACACCTTC.

In its sample, this clone was seen a few times. The chain uses TRBV10-1 and TRBJ2-2; 8 nucleotides match TRBD2. This CDR3 contains 18 residues. After removal of 0 bases from V and 9 bases from J, the junction contained 15 bases not matched to a gene. The germline V gene has CDR1 WNHNN and CDR2 SYGVQD (reference sequence). This CDR3 reads CASSESPSGPRFGRELFF. The CDR3 DNA sequence: TGCGCCAGCAGTGAGTCCCCTAGCGGGCCTCGGTTTGGCCGGGAGCTGTTTTTT.

The chain employs TRBV24-1 and TRBJ1-2; 7 bases align to TRBD1. This CDR3 region has 14 residues. V lost 3 bases and J lost 4; bases outside the gene matches: 4. Germline V gene lookup returns CDR1 KGHDR and CDR2 SFDVKD. CDR3 coding DNA: TGTGCCACCAGTGATGGGGGACAGATCTATGGCTACACCTTC. Its translation is CATSDGGQIYGYTF.

This chain uses TRBV5-1 with TRBJ1-1; D gene ambiguous. V was cut by 4 bases and J by 4 bases, with 14 bases left in between. CDR1 and CDR2 (germline): SGHRS, YFSETQ. This CDR3 has 14 residues. CDR3 bases: TGCGCCAGCAGCCCATTGCGGGGTTTCACTGAAGCTTTCTTT. Its translation: CASSPLRGFTEAFF.

The V and J genes are TRBV18 and TRBJ1-2; 7 bases line up with TRBD1. V gave up 6 bases and J gave up 2 bases; unmatched junction bases: 12. The CDR3 covers 16 residues. CDR1 is KGHSH and CDR2 is LQKENI in the germline V gene. CDR3 nucleotides: TGTGCCAGCTCTCAGCCGACAGGGATCTTCAACTATGGCTACACCTTC. Protein: CASSQPTGIFNYGYTF.

The V and J genes are TRBV5-4 and TRBJ2-1; 8 nucleotides match TRBD2. V trimming: 4 bases; J trimming: 10 bases; junction bases outside the gene matches: 10. The length of the CDR3 is 14 residues. CDR1 is SGHNT, CDR2 YYREEE, per germline (reference sequence). DNA of the CDR3: TGTGCCAGCAGCACCTATACCAGCGGGAGAGAGCAGTTCTTC. This encodes CASSTYTSGREQFF.

The rearrangement links TRBV28 to TRBJ2-3; 7 nucleotides match TRBD2. V was pared by 2 bases and J by 6 bases, with 5 bases of the junction left unmatched. CDR1 is MDHEN and CDR2 is SYDVKM in the germline V gene. The CDR3 sequence is 14 residues long. The CDR3 region has the DNA TGTGCCAGCAGTTTAGCGGGAGTATCGGATACGCAGTATTTT. Translating gives CASSLAGVSDTQYF.

This chain links TRBV2 with TRBJ2-7; 8 bases align to TRBD1. The CDR3 contains 12 residues. Germline lookup yields CDR1 SNHLY and CDR2 FYNNEI. The ends lost 6 bases at V and 6 bases at J; junction bases unmatched: 4. The DNA for the CDR3 is TGTGCCAGCAGGGGACAGGCGGGCGAGCAGTACTTC. This codes for CASRGQAGEQYF.

The V and J genes are TRBV29-1 and TRBJ2-3, with D possibly matching TRBD1 (5 bases). Germline CDR1 reads SQVTM; CDR2 reads ANQGSEA. V dropped 3 bases and J dropped 0 bases, with 7 bases sitting between them. CDR3 length: 13 residues. CDR3 region: CSVDRASTDTQYF. The CDR3 coding sequence is TGCAGCGTTGACAGGGCTAGCACAGATACGCAGTATTTT.

The chain couples TRBV6-5 to TRBJ1-1, with TRBD1 matching over 10 bases. Germline-derived CDR1 and CDR2 are MNHEY and SVGAGI. Unmatched junction bases numbered 6, after V lost 4 bases and J lost 4 bases. This CDR3 is built from 15 residues. The CDR3: CASSSGTGVGTEAFF. CDR3 coding DNA: TGTGCCAGCAGTTCCGGGACAGGGGTTGGCACTGAAGCTTTCTTT.